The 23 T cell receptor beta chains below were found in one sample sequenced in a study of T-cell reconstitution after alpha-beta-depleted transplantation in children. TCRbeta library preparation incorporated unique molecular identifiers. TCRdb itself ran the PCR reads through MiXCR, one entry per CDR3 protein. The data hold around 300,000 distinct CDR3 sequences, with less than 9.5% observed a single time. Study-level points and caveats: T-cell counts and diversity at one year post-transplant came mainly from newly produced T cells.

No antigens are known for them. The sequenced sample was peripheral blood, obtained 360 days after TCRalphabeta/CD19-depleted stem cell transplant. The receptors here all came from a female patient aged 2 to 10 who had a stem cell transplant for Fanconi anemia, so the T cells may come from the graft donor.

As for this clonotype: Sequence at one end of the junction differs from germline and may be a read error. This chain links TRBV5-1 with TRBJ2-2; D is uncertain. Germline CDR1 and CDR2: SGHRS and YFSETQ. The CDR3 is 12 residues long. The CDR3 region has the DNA TGCGCCAGTAGACTTTCCACCTGGGAGCTGTTTTTT. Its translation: CASRLSTWELFF.

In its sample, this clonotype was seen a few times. For the CDR3, the DNA is TGTGCCAGCAGCCAAGATCGACAGTCCTACAATGAGCAGTTCTTC. Its translation: CASSQDRQSYNEQFF. This chain uses TRBV3-1 with TRBJ2-1, with D tentatively TRBD1 (5 bases). V was pared by 0 bases and J by 1 base, with 7 bases between. CDR3 length equals 15 residues. The V gene's germline CDR1 is LGHDT and CDR2 YNNKEL (reference sequence).

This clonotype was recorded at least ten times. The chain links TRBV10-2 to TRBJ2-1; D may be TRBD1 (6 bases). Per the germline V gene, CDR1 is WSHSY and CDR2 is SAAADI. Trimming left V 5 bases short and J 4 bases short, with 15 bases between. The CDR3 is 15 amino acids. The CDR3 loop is CASSLGQLQYNEQFF. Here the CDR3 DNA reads TGCGCCAGCAGTCTTGGACAGCTACAATACAATGAGCAGTTCTTC.

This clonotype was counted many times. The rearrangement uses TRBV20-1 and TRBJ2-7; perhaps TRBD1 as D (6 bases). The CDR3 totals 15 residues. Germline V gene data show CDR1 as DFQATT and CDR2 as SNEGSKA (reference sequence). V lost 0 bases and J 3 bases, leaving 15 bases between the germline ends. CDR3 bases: TGCAGTGCTAGAGATAGGACAGTGGGGGTCTACGAGCAGTACTTC. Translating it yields CSARDRTVGVYEQYF.

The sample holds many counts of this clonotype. This CDR3 reads CASSFGTGGDEQFF. CDR3 nucleotide sequence: TGTGCCAGCAGCTTCGGGACAGGGGGTGATGAGCAGTTCTTC. The rearrangement links TRBV11-2 to TRBJ2-1, with 11 positions matching TRBD1. V trimming: 3 bases; J trimming: 8 bases; junction bases outside the gene matches: 3. The CDR3 covers 14 residues. CDR1 is SGHAT and CDR2 is FQNNGV in the germline V gene.

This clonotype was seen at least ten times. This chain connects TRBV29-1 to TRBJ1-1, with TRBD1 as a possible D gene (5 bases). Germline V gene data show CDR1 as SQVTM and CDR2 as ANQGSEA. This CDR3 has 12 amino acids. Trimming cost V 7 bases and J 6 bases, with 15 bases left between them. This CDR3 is CSGHGGVPEAFF. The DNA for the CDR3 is TGCAGCGGTCATGGGGGGGTTCCTGAAGCTTTCTTT.

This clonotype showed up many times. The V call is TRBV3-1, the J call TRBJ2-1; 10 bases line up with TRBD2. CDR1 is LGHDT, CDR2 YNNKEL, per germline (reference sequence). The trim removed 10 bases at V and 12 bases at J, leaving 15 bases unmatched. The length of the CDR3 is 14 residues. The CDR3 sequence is CATNPSGGPRGQFF. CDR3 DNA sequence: TGTGCCACTAACCCTAGCGGGGGCCCTAGGGGGCAGTTCTTC.

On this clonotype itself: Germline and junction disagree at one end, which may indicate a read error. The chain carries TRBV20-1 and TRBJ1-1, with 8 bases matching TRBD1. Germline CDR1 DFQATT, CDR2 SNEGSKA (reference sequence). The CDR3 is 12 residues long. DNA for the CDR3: TGCTGTGCTAGACAGGGGCCCACTGAAGCTTTCTTT. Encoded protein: CCARQGPTEAFF.

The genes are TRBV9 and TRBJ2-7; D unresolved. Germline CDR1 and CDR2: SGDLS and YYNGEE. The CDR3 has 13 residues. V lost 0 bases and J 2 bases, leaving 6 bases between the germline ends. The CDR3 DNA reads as TGTGCCAGCAGCGTAGACAGCACCTACGAGCAGTACTTC. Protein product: CASSVDSTYEQYF.

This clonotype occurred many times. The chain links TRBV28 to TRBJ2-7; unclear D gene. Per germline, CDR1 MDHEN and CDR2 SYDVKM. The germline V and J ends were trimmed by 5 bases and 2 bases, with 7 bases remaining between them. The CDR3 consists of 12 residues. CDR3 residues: CASSQTAYEQYF. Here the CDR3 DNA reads TGTGCCAGCAGTCAGACGGCCTACGAGCAGTACTTC.

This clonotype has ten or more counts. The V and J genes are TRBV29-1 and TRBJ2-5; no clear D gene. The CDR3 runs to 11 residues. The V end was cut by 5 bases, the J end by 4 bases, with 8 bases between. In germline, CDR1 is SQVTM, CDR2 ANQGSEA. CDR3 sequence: CSVSTTETQYF. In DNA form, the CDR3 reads TGCAGCGTTTCGACGACAGAGACCCAGTACTTC.

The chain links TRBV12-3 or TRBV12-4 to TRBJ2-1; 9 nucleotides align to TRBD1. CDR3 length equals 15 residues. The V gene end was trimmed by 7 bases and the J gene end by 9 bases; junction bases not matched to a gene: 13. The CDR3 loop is CASNTGTGRGSEQFF. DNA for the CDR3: TGTGCCAGCAATACCGGGACAGGGAGGGGGAGTGAGCAGTTCTTC.

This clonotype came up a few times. CDR3 in DNA: TGTGCCAGCAGCTATAGTAGCGGCCACGAGCAGTACTTC. Translating gives CASSYSSGHEQYF. This sequence joins TRBV7-2 and TRBJ2-7; the D gene is possibly TRBD2 (6 bases). Germline CDR1 and CDR2: SGHTA and FQGNSA. The CDR3 is 13 amino acids. V was clipped by 4 bases and J by 5 bases, with 12 bases between them.

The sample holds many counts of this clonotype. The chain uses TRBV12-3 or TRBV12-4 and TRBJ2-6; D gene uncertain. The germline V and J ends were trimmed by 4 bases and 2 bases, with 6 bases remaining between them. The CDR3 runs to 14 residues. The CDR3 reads CASSSLTGANVLTF. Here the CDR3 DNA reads TGTGCCAGCAGTTCCTTGACTGGGGCCAACGTCCTGACTTTC.

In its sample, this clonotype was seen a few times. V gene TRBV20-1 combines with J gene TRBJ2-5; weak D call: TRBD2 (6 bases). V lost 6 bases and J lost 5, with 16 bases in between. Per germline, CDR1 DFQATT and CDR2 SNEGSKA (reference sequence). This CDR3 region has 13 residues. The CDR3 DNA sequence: TGCAGTGCGAGCAGGGAGGTGGGTGAGACCCAGTACTTC. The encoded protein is CSASREVGETQYF.

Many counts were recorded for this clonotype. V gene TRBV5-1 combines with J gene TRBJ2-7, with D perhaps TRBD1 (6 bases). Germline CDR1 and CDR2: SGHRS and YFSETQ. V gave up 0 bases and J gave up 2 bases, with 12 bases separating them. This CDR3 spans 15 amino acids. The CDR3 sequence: CASSLGTGKTYEQYF. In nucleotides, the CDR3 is TGCGCCAGCAGCTTGGGAACAGGGAAAACCTACGAGCAGTACTTC. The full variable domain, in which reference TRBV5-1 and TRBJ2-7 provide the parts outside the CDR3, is KAGVTQTPRYLIKTRGQQVTLSCSPISGHRSVSWYQQTPGQGLQFLFEYFSETQRNKGNFPGRFSGRQFSNSRSEMNVSTLELGDSALYLCASSLGTGKTYEQYFGPGTRLTVT.

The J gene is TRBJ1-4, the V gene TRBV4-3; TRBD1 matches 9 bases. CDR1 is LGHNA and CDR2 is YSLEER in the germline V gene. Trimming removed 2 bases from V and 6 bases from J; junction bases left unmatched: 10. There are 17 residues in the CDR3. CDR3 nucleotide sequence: TGCGCCAGCAGCCAAAGTACAGGGGGCATAGGGTATGAAAAACTGTTTTTT. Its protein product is CASSQSTGGIGYEKLFF.

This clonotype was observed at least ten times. CDR3 in amino acids: CASSYEGITGELFF. Written as DNA, the CDR3 is TGTGCCAGCAGTTATGAGGGAATCACCGGGGAGCTGTTTTTT. The chain uses TRBV6-5 and TRBJ2-2; a weak D match, TRBD2 (5 bases). This CDR3 spans 14 amino acids. CDR1 is MNHEY and CDR2 is SVGAGI in the germline V gene. V lost 3 bases and J lost 4, with 9 bases in between.

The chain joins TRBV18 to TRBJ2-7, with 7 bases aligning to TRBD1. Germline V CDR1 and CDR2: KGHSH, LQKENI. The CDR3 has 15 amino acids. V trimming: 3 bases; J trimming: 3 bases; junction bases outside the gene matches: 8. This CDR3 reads CASSPDRPYSYEQYF. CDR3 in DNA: TGTGCCAGCTCACCGGACAGGCCTTACAGCTACGAGCAGTACTTC. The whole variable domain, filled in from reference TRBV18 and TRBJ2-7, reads NAGVMQNPRHLVRRRGQEARLRCSPMKGHSHVYWYRQLPEEGLKFMVYLQKENIIDESGMPKERFSAEFPKEGPSILRIQQVVRGDSAAYFCASSPDRPYSYEQYFGPGTRLTVT.

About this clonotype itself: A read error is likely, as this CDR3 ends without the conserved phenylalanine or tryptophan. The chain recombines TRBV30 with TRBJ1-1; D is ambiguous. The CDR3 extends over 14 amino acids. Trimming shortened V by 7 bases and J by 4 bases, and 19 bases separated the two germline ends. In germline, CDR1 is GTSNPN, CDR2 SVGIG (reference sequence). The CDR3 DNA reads TGTGCCTACCTGGCAACTGTCTGGGGCACTGAAGCTTTCTGT. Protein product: CAYLATVWGTEAFC.

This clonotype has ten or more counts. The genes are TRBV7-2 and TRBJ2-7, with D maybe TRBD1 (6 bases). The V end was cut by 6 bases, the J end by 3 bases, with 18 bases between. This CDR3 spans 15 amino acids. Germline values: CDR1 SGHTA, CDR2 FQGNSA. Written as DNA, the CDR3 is TGTGCCAGCAGTTCCCCACTCTTACAGGGCTACGAGCAGTACTTC. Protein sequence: CASSSPLLQGYEQYF.

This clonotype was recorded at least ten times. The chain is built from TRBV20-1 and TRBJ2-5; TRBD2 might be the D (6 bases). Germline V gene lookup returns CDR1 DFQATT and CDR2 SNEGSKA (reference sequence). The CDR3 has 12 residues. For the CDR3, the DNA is TGCAGCCCTCAGGGACTCCAAGAGACCCAGTACTTC. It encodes CSPQGLQETQYF.

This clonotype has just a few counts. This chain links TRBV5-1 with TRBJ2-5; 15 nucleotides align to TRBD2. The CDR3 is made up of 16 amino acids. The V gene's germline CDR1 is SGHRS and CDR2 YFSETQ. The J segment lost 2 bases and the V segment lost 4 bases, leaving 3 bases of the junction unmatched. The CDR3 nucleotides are TGCGCCAGCAGCGCTGGGACTAGCGGGGGGCAAGAGACCCAGTACTTC. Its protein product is CASSAGTSGGQETQYF.